The rows below give T cell receptor beta chains drawn from one sample of a study of cytomegalovirus exposure and HLA in healthy donors. Method: immunoSEQ multiplex PCR; TCRdb's copy keeps in-frame clones and lacks some. Among a few hundred thousand clones listed, about three quarters were seen once. Input material: PBMCs. The origin of the receptors is a man aged 18 to 29 in good health and CMV-seronegative. Both conserved end residues are part of each CDR3. A D gene is named only where the DNA matches it firmly. Rows give clone size only sometimes, using once, few, many, or a class for an expanded clone.

TRBD1,TRBJ1-5,TRBV5-5,NA,CASSLRDSYNQPQHF,TGTGCCAGCAGCTTGAGGGACAGCTACAATCAGCCCCAGCATTTT
NA,TRBJ1-5,TRBV18,once,CASSPGGGSNQPQHF,TGTGCCAGCTCACCAGGGGGGGGTAGCAATCAGCCCCAGCATTTT
NA,TRBJ1-6,TRBV4-3,NA,CASSQVRAGVNSPLHF,TGCGCCAGCAGCCAAGTAAGGGCAGGGGTAAATTCACCCCTCCACTTT
TRBD1,TRBJ1-4,TRBV7-2,NA,CASSVDRGANEKLFF,TGTGCCAGCAGCGTTGACAGGGGTGCTAATGAAAAACTGTTTTTT
NA,TRBJ2-7,TRBV15,NA,CATSRDQLTYEQYF,TGTGCCACCAGCAGAGATCAACTGACCTACGAGCAGTACTTC
TRBD1,TRBJ1-3,TRBV2,NA,CASLQGSGNTIYF,TGTGCCAGCCTACAGGGGTCCGGAAACACCATATATTTT
TRBD1,TRBJ1-2,TRBV9,NA,CASSSTGGRGYTF,TGTGCCAGCAGCTCAACAGGGGGGCGCGGCTACACCTTC
TRBD1,TRBJ2-7,TRBV2,NA,CASSRIRDSYEQYF,TGTGCCAGCAGTCGCATCCGGGACAGCTACGAGCAGTACTTC
NA,TRBJ2-3,TRBV19,once,CASSMFQGIATDTQYF,TGTGCCAGTAGTATGTTTCAGGGTATTGCGACAGATACGCAGTATTTT
NA,TRBJ1-2,TRBV11-2,NA,CASSLDPGVSNYGYTF,TGTGCCAGCAGCTTAGATCCCGGGGTATCTAACTATGGCTACACCTTC
TRBD1,TRBJ1-1,TRBV7-6,NA,CASRQGRNTEAFF,TGTGCCAGCAGACAGGGGCGGAACACTGAAGCTTTCTTT
TRBD2,TRBJ2-7,TRBV30,NA,CAWSLTERGYEQYF,TGTGCCTGGAGTCTTACAGAGCGGGGCTACGAGCAGTACTTC
NA,TRBJ2-6,TRBV5-6,NA,CASSQDATSGANVLTF,TGTGCCAGCAGCCAAGATGCCACTTCTGGGGCCAACGTCCTGACTTTC
TRBD1,TRBJ2-6,TRBV19,NA,CASRQPPGQGSSGANVLTF,TGTGCCAGTAGACAACCCCCGGGACAGGGTTCCTCTGGGGCCAACGTCCTGACTTTC
TRBD2,TRBJ2-1,TRBV7-6,NA,CASSAGLAGAKANEQFF,TGTGCCAGCAGCGCCGGACTAGCGGGAGCGAAGGCCAATGAGCAGTTCTTC
NA,TRBJ2-6,TRBV28,NA,CASSWPGTGANVLTF,TGTGCCAGCAGTTGGCCGGGAACTGGGGCCAACGTCCTGACTTTC
TRBD2,TRBJ2-1,TRBV10-3,once,CAISESRLAGYEQFF,TGTGCCATCAGTGAGTCGAGACTAGCGGGGTATGAGCAGTTCTTC
NA,TRBJ2-7,TRBV29-1,NA,CSVEETGYEQYF,TGCAGCGTTGAAGAGACAGGCTACGAGCAGTACTTC
NA,TRBJ2-5,TRBV6-1,few,CASSANRRLGKGIKETQYF,TGTGCCAGCAGTGCCAATAGACGACTAGGAAAGGGCATAAAAGAGACCCAGTACTTC
TRBD2,TRBJ2-7,TRBV5-4,NA,CASSAPSGNYEQYF,TGTGCCAGCAGCGCTCCTAGCGGGAACTACGAGCAGTACTTC
NA,TRBJ1-2,TRBV6-5,few,CASTKDSNYGYTF,TGTGCCAGCACCAAGGACAGTAACTATGGCTACACCTTC
NA,TRBJ2-2,TRBV6-5,few,CASSYYKGLTGELFF,TGTGCCAGCAGTTATTACAAGGGGCTCACCGGGGAGCTGTTTTTT
TRBD1,TRBJ1-1,TRBV5-1,NA,CASSLIGRGLQTEAFF,TGCGCCAGCAGCTTGATAGGCAGGGGGCTCCAAACTGAAGCTTTCTTT
TRBD2,TRBJ2-2,TRBV4-2,NA,CASSHWLAGENTGELFF,TGTGCCAGCAGCCATTGGCTAGCGGGGGAGAACACCGGGGAGCTGTTTTTT
NA,TRBJ2-1,TRBV27,NA,CASRGGYNEQFF,TGTGCCAGCAGAGGGGGCTACAATGAGCAGTTCTTC
NA,TRBJ2-2,TRBV28,NA,CASTLPGHTNTGELFF,TGTGCCAGCACTCTTCCGGGACACACGAACACCGGGGAGCTGTTTTTT
NA,TRBJ2-2,TRBV6-5,NA,CASSFHEGGELFF,TGTGCCAGCAGTTTCCACGAGGGCGGGGAGCTGTTTTTT
NA,TRBJ2-1,TRBV30,NA,CAWNPGRGNEQFF,TGTGCCTGGAATCCGGGGAGGGGGAATGAGCAGTTCTTC
TRBD1,TRBJ2-7,TRBV7-8,NA,CASSRTGFEQYF,TGTGCCAGCAGCCGGACAGGGTTCGAGCAGTACTTC
NA,TRBJ1-2,TRBV11-3,NA,CASSLLGQSVGDYGYTF,TGTGCCAGCAGCCTTTTAGGACAGTCCGTTGGAGACTATGGCTACACCTTC
NA,TRBJ1-1,TRBV5-4,NA,CASSFELSNTEAFF,TGTGCCAGCAGCTTCGAACTTTCGAACACTGAAGCTTTCTTT
TRBD1,TRBJ1-5,TRBV7-2,few,CASSYRGEQPQHF,TGTGCCAGCAGCTACAGGGGTGAGCAGCCCCAGCATTTT
NA,TRBJ2-5,TRBV6-5,few,CASSYGGSHREQYF,TGTGCCAGCAGTTACGGTGGGAGCCACCGAGAGCAGTACTTC
NA,TRBJ1-2,TRBV18,NA,CASSLSPRTGYTF,TGTGCCAGCTCACTAAGTCCCAGGACAGGCTACACCTTC
NA,TRBJ2-7,TRBV7-2,NA,CASSSGSNFEQYF,TGTGCCAGCAGCTCCGGGTCTAACTTCGAGCAGTACTTC
TRBD1,TRBJ2-7,TRBV28,NA,CASSSLPGQPYEQYF,TGTGCCAGCAGCTCTCTTCCGGGACAGCCATACGAGCAGTACTTC